This record looks at one T cell receptor (beta chain) sequence and its context. CDR1 and CDR2 from the germline V gene are SGHTA and FQGTGA. Trimming cost V 2 bases and J 4 bases, with 14 bases left between them. The CDR3 totals 15 residues. The data are from a study of cytomegalovirus exposure and HLA in healthy donors. The primer mix had 60 Vbeta and 13 Jbeta primers. The method was immunoSEQ multiplex PCR; TCRdb's version includes in-frame clones alone and lacks a portion of them. The sample holds about 150,000 clones, just under 80% seen once. The sequence derives from a woman in her forties or fifties in good health and CMV-seropositive. The genes are TRBV7-3 and TRBJ2-5; weak D call: TRBD1 (6 bases). Material for sequencing was PBMCs. As DNA, the CDR3 is TGTGCCAGCAGCTTATCCTCAGGGGCAGGAGAGACCCAGTACTTC. This translates into CASSLSSGAGETQYF.